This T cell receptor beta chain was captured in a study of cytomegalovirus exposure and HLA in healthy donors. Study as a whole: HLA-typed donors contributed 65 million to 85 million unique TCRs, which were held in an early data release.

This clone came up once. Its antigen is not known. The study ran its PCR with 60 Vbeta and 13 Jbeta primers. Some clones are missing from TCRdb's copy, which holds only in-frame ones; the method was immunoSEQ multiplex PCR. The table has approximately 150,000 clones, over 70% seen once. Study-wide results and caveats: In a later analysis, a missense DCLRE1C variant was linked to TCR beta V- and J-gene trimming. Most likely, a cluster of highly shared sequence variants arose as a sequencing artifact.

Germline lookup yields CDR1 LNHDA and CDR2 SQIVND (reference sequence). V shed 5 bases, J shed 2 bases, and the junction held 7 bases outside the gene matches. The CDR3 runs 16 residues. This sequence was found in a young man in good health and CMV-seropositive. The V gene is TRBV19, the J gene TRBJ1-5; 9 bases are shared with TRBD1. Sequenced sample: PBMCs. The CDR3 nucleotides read TGTGCCAGTAGTCTACAGGGGGCACTGGGCAATCAGCCCCAGCATTTT. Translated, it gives CASSLQGALGNQPQHF.